These 15 T cell receptor beta chains were sequenced from one sample in a study of blood T cell repertoires in COVID-19. The protocol was immunoSEQ multiplex PCR, while the TCRdb copy is restricted to in-frame clones and leaves out a portion. The data hold about 320,000 clones, with roughly nine tenths observed a single time. Input material: peripheral blood. These receptors all come from a woman between 25 and 40 years old with COVID-19, enrolled during active disease.

V usage is TRBV21-1 and J usage is TRBJ2-7; TRBD1, as called in the table, went unchecked against the DNA. TRBV21-1 is recorded as a pseudogene. The CDR3 loop spans 16 amino acids. The chain's CDR3 is CASSNGRGDPSYEQYF. CDR3 coding DNA: TGTGCCAGCAGCAACGGCAGGGGGGATCCCTCCTACGAGCAGTACTTC.

The chain couples TRBV5-1 to TRBJ1-3; TRBD1 might be the D (5 bases). This CDR3 is 16 amino acids long. CDR1 and CDR2 from the germline V gene are SGHRS and YFSETQ. Between the trimmed V and J ends, which lost 1 base and 3 bases, there was a span of 14 bases. Written as DNA, the CDR3 is TGCGCCAGCAGCTTGCAGGGCCCACTCTTTGGAAACACCATATATTTT. Residues: CASSLQGPLFGNTIYF.

This chain connects TRBV3-1 (or the pseudogene TRBV3-2) to TRBJ2-5, with D possibly being TRBD1 (5 bases). Germline V gives CDR1 LGHDT, CDR2 YNNKEL (reference sequence). The CDR3 sequence is 13 residues long. The V and J ends lost 7 bases and 0 bases respectively, with 9 bases between them. The CDR3 protein is CASIKGNQETQYF. The CDR3, as DNA: TGTGCCAGCATAAAGGGGAACCAAGAGACCCAGTACTTC.

This clone has just one count. The chain has TRBV27 and TRBJ2-7; 8 nucleotides align to TRBD2. Germline trimming cut 3 bases from V and 2 bases from J; bases unmatched to any gene: 9. This CDR3 contains 16 residues. Germline CDR1 and CDR2: MNHEY and SMNVEV (reference sequence). The CDR3, as DNA: TGTGCCAGCAGTTTCGGGGGGGGCCCCGGGGCCTACGAGCAGTACTTC. It yields the protein CASSFGGGPGAYEQYF.

The chain links TRBV18 to TRBJ2-1; 8 nucleotides align to TRBD1. From germline, CDR1 is KGHSH and CDR2 LQKENI. The CDR3 is 14 residues long. V trimming: 6 bases; J trimming: 3 bases; junction bases outside the gene matches: 4. The CDR3 region has the DNA TGTGCCAGCTCCAGGACAGGGTTCTACAATGAGCAGTTCTTC. This encodes CASSRTGFYNEQFF.

The V gene is TRBV27, the J gene TRBJ2-7; TRBD1 matches 7 bases. The J segment lost 2 bases and the V segment lost 5 bases, leaving 15 bases of the junction unmatched. In germline, CDR1 is MNHEY, CDR2 SMNVEV (reference sequence). This CDR3 contains 17 residues. The CDR3 is CASSRRGGALIPYEQYF. For the CDR3, the DNA is TGTGCCAGCAGTCGAAGAGGGGGCGCGTTAATTCCCTACGAGCAGTACTTC.

The V call is TRBV11-3, the J call TRBJ2-5, with 9 bases lining up with TRBD2. CDR3 length: 16 amino acids. The V segment lost 3 bases and the J segment 5 bases; nucleotides outside the gene matches: 10. Germline values: CDR1 SGHNT, CDR2 YENEEA. Written as DNA, the CDR3 is TGTGCCAGCAGCTTCGGATTAGCGGGGGCCGGGGAGACCCAGTACTTC. It specifies CASSFGLAGAGETQYF. Looking up the rest from reference TRBV11-3 and TRBJ2-5 gives the full variable domain: EAGVVQSPRYKIIEKKQPVAFWCNPISGHNTLYWYLQNLGQGPELLIRYENEEAVDDSQLPKDRFSAERLKGVDSTLKIQPAELGDSAVYLCASSFGLAGAGETQYFGPGTRLLVL.

This chain joins TRBV28 and TRBJ2-7; TRBD1 agrees at 7 bases. Germline values: CDR1 MDHEN, CDR2 SYDVKM. The CDR3 spans 14 residues. J was trimmed by 3 bases and V by 6 bases; bases with no gene match: 8. The CDR3 DNA reads TGTGCCAGCAGCTTCTCGGGACAGTTCTACGAGCAGTACTTC. Amino acid sequence: CASSFSGQFYEQYF.

This rearrangement joins TRBV24-1 to TRBJ2-3, with D possibly being TRBD2 (6 bases). Germline CDR1 and CDR2: KGHDR and SFDVKD. The V gene lost 0 bases and the J gene lost 3 bases, with 6 bases spanning the gap. This CDR3 is built from 14 residues. CDR3 in amino acids: CATSDLGGTDTQYF. CDR3 nucleotide sequence: TGTGCCACCAGTGATTTGGGGGGGACAGATACGCAGTATTTT.

The chain combines TRBV27 with TRBJ2-3, with TRBD2 matching 7 bases. CDR1 and CDR2 (germline): MNHEY, SMNVEV (reference sequence). The J segment lost 2 bases and the V segment lost 4 bases, leaving 12 bases of the junction unmatched. The CDR3 has 17 residues. CDR3 sequence reads: CASSSFFGGGITDTQYF. CDR3 nucleotides: TGTGCCAGCAGTTCATTTTTTGGGGGGGGGATCACAGATACGCAGTATTTT.

The chain uses TRBV27 and TRBJ2-6; 7 bases are a match to TRBD1. Germline V lookup: CDR1 MNHEY, CDR2 SMNVEV (reference sequence). Unmatched junction bases numbered 3, after V lost 11 bases and J lost 2 bases. This CDR3 has 13 amino acids. Here the CDR3 reads CASQGAGANVLTF. For the CDR3, the DNA is TGTGCCTCCCAGGGGGCTGGGGCCAACGTCCTGACTTTC.

The chain links TRBV24-1 to TRBJ2-2; TRBD2 aligns across 8 bases. Germline V CDR1 and CDR2: KGHDR, SFDVKD. V lost 12 bases and J lost 8; bases outside the gene matches: 10. The CDR3 sequence is 13 residues long. In nucleotides, the CDR3 is TGTGCCCCGCCTCGGGGGGGTGGTGGGGAGCTGTTTTTT. Encoded protein: CAPPRGGGGELFF.

The chain links TRBV4-2 to TRBJ2-7; a possible D gene is TRBD2 (5 bases). The CDR3 sequence is 15 residues long. V was cut by 5 bases and J by 0 bases, with 14 bases left in between. The germline V gene has CDR1 LGHNA and CDR2 YNFKEQ. This chain's CDR3 is CASSAHIAFSYEQYF. DNA of the CDR3: TGTGCCAGCAGCGCACACATAGCGTTCTCCTACGAGCAGTACTTC.

V gene TRBV7-9 combines with J gene TRBJ2-5; 7 bases are a match to TRBD2. From germline, CDR1 is SEHNR and CDR2 FQNEAQ (reference sequence). The CDR3 length is 12 residues. Losses at the gene ends were 11 bases for V and 1 base for J; bases not matched to a gene: 4. The CDR3 coding sequence is TGTGCCGGACGGGGGGTCCAAGAGACCCAGTACTTC. Translating it yields CAGRGVQETQYF.

This sequence joins TRBV5-1 and TRBJ1-1, with D maybe TRBD1 (6 bases). The V gene lost 0 bases and the J gene lost 5 bases, with 14 bases spanning the gap. This CDR3 comprises 15 residues. Germline V gives CDR1 SGHRS, CDR2 YFSETQ. CDR3 region: CASSLGSGGRTEAFF. In DNA, the CDR3 is TGCGCCAGCAGCTTGGGGTCCGGGGGGCGGACTGAAGCTTTCTTT.